The 30 T cell receptor beta chains given below trace back to one sample, sequenced in a study of T cell responses to AZD1222 COVID-19 vaccine. TCRdb's copy holds only in-frame clones and misses some; the assay was immunoSEQ multiplex PCR. The table includes some 99,000 clones, nearly 90% detected once. The sequences come from peripheral blood, collected on day 0 of AZD1222 vaccination. The receptors originated from an adult in good health.

The chain combines TRBV7-9 with TRBJ1-3, with no clear D. CDR1 is SEHNR and CDR2 is FQNEAQ in the germline V gene (reference sequence). The CDR3 loop spans 14 amino acids. V was clipped by 6 bases and J by 2 bases, with 11 bases between them. Here the CDR3 DNA reads TGTGCCAGCAGTGTCCCCCGGACTGGAAACACCATATATTTT. This encodes CASSVPRTGNTIYF.

This clone appeared a few times. DNA of the CDR3: TGTTCGGACACAGGGGCAACGAACACTGAAGCTTTCTTT. Translating it yields CSDTGATNTEAFF. The rearrangement joins TRBV7-9 to TRBJ1-1; 7 positions agree with TRBD1. Germline CDR1 is SEHNR and CDR2 is FQNEAQ (reference sequence). The CDR3 consists of 13 residues.

This rearrangement joins TRBV27 to TRBJ1-2; D ambiguous. Trimming stripped 2 bases from V and 8 bases from J, with 15 bases between. CDR1 and CDR2 (germline): MNHEY, SMNVEV (reference sequence). This CDR3 has 14 amino acids. CDR3 in amino acids: CASSLIGLFGGYTF. The CDR3 DNA reads as TGTGCCAGCAGTTTAATAGGATTATTTGGCGGCTACACCTTC.

CDR3 amino acids: CATSADRGRNTIYF. The CDR3, as DNA: TGTGCCACCAGCGCAGACAGGGGAAGAAACACCATATATTTT. This sequence joins TRBV15 and TRBJ1-3, with 8 positions matching TRBD1. Germline CDR1 LNHNV, CDR2 YYDKDF (reference sequence). The junction had 5 bases not matched to a gene; V was cut back by 5 bases and J by 5 bases. The length of the CDR3 is 14 residues.

V and J are TRBV5-1 and TRBJ1-1; D gene uncertain. Germline V gives CDR1 SGHRS, CDR2 YFSETQ. With 4 bases removed from V and 1 base from J, the gap between germline ends came to 11 bases. The CDR3 runs 14 residues. CDR3 DNA sequence: TGCGCCAGCAGCATGCCCGGCCGGAACACTGAAGCTTTCTTT. The encoded protein is CASSMPGRNTEAFF.

This clone showed up just once. V usage is TRBV5-5 and J usage is TRBJ2-7; 7 bases line up with TRBD1. Germline V gene sequence: CDR1 SGHKS, CDR2 YYEKEE (reference sequence). V was clipped by 4 bases and J by 1 base; unmatched bases: 5. This CDR3 is 14 amino acids long. CDR3 in amino acids: CASSRPGQSYEQYF. In DNA form, the CDR3 reads TGTGCCAGCAGCCGACCGGGACAGTCCTACGAGCAGTACTTC.

The CDR3, as DNA: TGTGCCAGCAGCGTATCGTGGCGGGGCGGAGGGGATACGCAGTATTTT. Encoded protein: CASSVSWRGGGDTQYF. This chain uses TRBV9 with TRBJ2-3; perhaps TRBD2 as D (6 bases). V lost 1 base and J lost 6, with 18 bases in between. The CDR3 runs 16 residues. Germline V gene sequence: CDR1 SGDLS, CDR2 YYNGEE.

The chain has TRBV6-2 or TRBV6-3 and TRBJ2-7; possibly TRBD1 for D (6 bases). CDR3 length equals 17 residues. The V gene lost 0 bases and the J gene lost 3 bases, with 18 bases spanning the gap. Looked up from germline, CDR1 is MNHEY and CDR2 is SVGEGT. The CDR3 sequence is CASSYSRRPRDNYEQYF. For the CDR3, the DNA is TGTGCCAGCAGTTACTCTCGTCGACCCCGGGACAACTACGAGCAGTACTTC.

The genes are TRBV6-6 and TRBJ2-1; possibly TRBD1 or TRBD2 for D (5 bases each). The CDR3 totals 13 residues. Trimming shortened V by 10 bases and J by 0 bases, and 10 bases separated the two germline ends. The V gene's germline CDR1 is MNHNY and CDR2 SVGAGI (reference sequence). CDR3 protein: CATKGSSYNEQFF. The CDR3 DNA is TGTGCCACCAAGGGGAGCTCCTACAATGAGCAGTTCTTC.

This clone was observed once. The chain employs TRBV10-3 and TRBJ2-2; D might be TRBD1 (6 bases). Germline V gene sequence: CDR1 ENHRY, CDR2 SYGVKD. The V end lost 5 bases, the J end lost 7 bases, and 14 bases lay between the germline ends. The CDR3 runs to 14 residues. Here the CDR3 DNA reads TGTGCCATCAGTCAAAAACAGGGTAACGGGGAGCTGTTTTTT. Translating it yields CAISQKQGNGELFF.

This clone has a handful of counts. The rearrangement joins TRBV9 to TRBJ2-7; the D call may be TRBD1 or TRBD2 (5 bases each). This CDR3 region has 14 residues. Trimming removed 2 bases from V and 2 bases from J, with 11 bases in between. CDR1 SGDLS and CDR2 YYNGEE come from the germline V gene. The CDR3 reads CASSVGTDPYEQYF. In nucleotides, the CDR3 is TGTGCCAGCAGCGTTGGGACGGACCCCTACGAGCAGTACTTC.

The chain uses TRBV7-3 and TRBJ2-2; TRBD1 or TRBD2 may be the D gene (5 bases each). Germline values: CDR1 SGHTA, CDR2 FQGTGA. This CDR3 is 16 amino acids long. V was trimmed by 5 bases and J by 0 bases, leaving 13 bases between them. This chain's CDR3 is CASSLVGTTNTGELFF. CDR3 sequence (DNA): TGTGCCAGCAGCCTTGTGGGGACGACGAACACCGGGGAGCTGTTTTTT.

This chain joins TRBV3-1 (or the pseudogene TRBV3-2) and TRBJ2-1, with D uncertain. This CDR3 has 16 amino acids. V was pared by 4 bases and J by 1 base, with 14 bases between. Germline lookup yields CDR1 LGHDT and CDR2 YNNKEL (reference sequence). The CDR3 DNA reads TGTGCCAGCAGCCCTCCCCCGCAGCTTTCCTACAATGAGCAGTTCTTC. Protein: CASSPPPQLSYNEQFF.

The chain combines TRBV7-3 with TRBJ2-1, with 9 bases that match TRBD2. Germline CDR1 SGHTA, CDR2 FQGTGA. Unmatched junction bases numbered 2, after V lost 5 bases and J lost 0 bases. This CDR3 is 15 amino acids long. CDR3 bases: TGTGCCAGCAGCAGCGGGGGGAGCTCCTACAATGAGCAGTTCTTC. Translation gives CASSSGGSSYNEQFF.

The chain employs TRBV19 and TRBJ1-2; TRBD1 aligns across 11 bases. Trimming took 5 bases from V and 4 from J; bases not matched to a gene: 3. Germline V gene data show CDR1 as LNHDA and CDR2 as SQIVND (reference sequence). The CDR3 loop spans 14 amino acids. CDR3 sequence reads: CASSAGQGAYGYTF. For the CDR3, the DNA is TGTGCCAGTAGTGCCGGACAGGGGGCCTATGGCTACACCTTC.

The rearrangement joins TRBV4-1 to TRBJ1-1, with D possibly being TRBD1 (5 bases). Per germline, CDR1 MGHRA and CDR2 YSYEKL. V lost 0 bases to trimming and J lost 4 bases, with 12 bases between them. The CDR3 length is 15 residues. This CDR3 is CASSQEPMGGTEAFF. CDR3 in DNA: TGCGCCAGCAGCCAAGAGCCCATGGGGGGCACTGAAGCTTTCTTT.

The rearrangement uses TRBV19 and TRBJ2-3; 10 positions agree with TRBD2. CDR1 and CDR2 from the germline V gene are LNHDA and SQIVND (reference sequence). Unmatched junction bases numbered 7, after V lost 5 bases and J lost 2 bases. This CDR3 has 16 amino acids. This CDR3 reads CASSPPSGGTTDTQYF. The DNA for the CDR3 is TGTGCCAGTAGTCCCCCTAGCGGGGGAACCACAGATACGCAGTATTTT. Based on the CDR3 plus reference TRBV19 and TRBJ2-3, the full variable domain is DGGITQSPKYLFRKEGQNVTLSCEQNLNHDAMYWYRQDPGQGLRLIYYSQIVNDFQKGDIAEGYSVSREKKESFPLTVTSAQKNPTAFYLCASSPPSGGTTDTQYFGPGTRLTVL.

The V and J genes are TRBV11-2 and TRBJ1-2; TRBD1 aligns across 8 bases. This CDR3 comprises 16 residues. Germline V gives CDR1 SGHAT, CDR2 FQNNGV. The V segment lost 3 bases and the J segment 2 bases; nucleotides outside the gene matches: 8. The CDR3 protein is CASSLYLGQANYGYTF. For the CDR3, the DNA is TGTGCCAGCAGCTTGTACCTGGGACAGGCCAACTATGGCTACACCTTC.

The chain couples TRBV19 to TRBJ1-1; D might be TRBD1 (5 bases). The V end was cut by 7 bases, the J end by 1 base, with 16 bases between. CDR3 length: 15 residues. Germline V gene data show CDR1 as LNHDA and CDR2 as SQIVND (reference sequence). This CDR3 reads CASIPFPGGNTEAFF. The CDR3 DNA reads TGTGCCAGTATCCCCTTTCCGGGGGGGAACACTGAAGCTTTCTTT.

V usage is TRBV28 and J usage is TRBJ1-2; D gene uncertain. CDR3 size: 13 residues. Germline-derived CDR1 and CDR2 are MDHEN and SYDVKM. The V and J ends lost 2 bases and 7 bases respectively, with 11 bases between them. CDR3 loop: CASSLTRKIGYTF. The CDR3 DNA is TGTGCCAGCAGTTTAACCCGAAAGATTGGCTACACCTTC.

The rearrangement uses TRBV19 and TRBJ1-3; TRBD1 might be the D (5 bases). The germline CDR1 and CDR2 sequences are LNHDA and SQIVND (reference sequence). This CDR3 has 15 amino acids. V dropped 3 bases and J dropped 1 base, with 10 bases sitting between them. The CDR3 spells CASSIHRGSGNTIYF. CDR3 DNA: TGTGCCAGTAGTATCCACCGGGGGTCTGGAAACACCATATATTTT.

This rearrangement joins TRBV9 to TRBJ1-3, with D maybe TRBD1 (5 bases). The length of the CDR3 is 17 residues. The V end was cut by 0 bases, the J end by 0 bases, with 13 bases between. Germline CDR1 and CDR2: SGDLS and YYNGEE. CDR3 nucleotides: TGTGCCAGCAGCGTAGCTCCGGACACTGTCTCTGGAAACACCATATATTTT. Protein sequence: CASSVAPDTVSGNTIYF.

The V gene is TRBV30, the J gene TRBJ1-1; D is uncertain. The CDR3 totals 12 residues. Germline-derived CDR1 and CDR2 are GTSNPN and SVGIG (reference sequence). Trimming pared 0 bases from V and 11 bases from J, leaving 13 bases between. The CDR3 here is CAWSVVRAGAFF. The CDR3 DNA is TGTGCCTGGAGTGTAGTTCGGGCTGGGGCTTTCTTT.

J is TRBJ2-3 and V is TRBV7-9; D not resolved. This CDR3 comprises 13 residues. CDR1 SEHNR and CDR2 FQNEAQ come from the germline V gene (reference sequence). Trimming left V 1 base short and J 7 bases short, with 9 bases between. CDR3 DNA sequence: TGTGCCAGCAGCTTAGGGACGCAAAATACGCAGTATTTT. Translation: CASSLGTQNTQYF.

The chain couples TRBV27 to TRBJ2-2; the D gene is possibly TRBD1 (6 bases). The V end was cut by 1 base, the J end by 0 bases, with 9 bases between. The CDR3 covers 16 residues. Looked up from germline, CDR1 is MNHEY and CDR2 is SMNVEV (reference sequence). The CDR3 region is CASSLLPGANTGELFF. The CDR3 DNA reads TGTGCCAGCAGTTTATTGCCAGGGGCGAACACCGGGGAGCTGTTTTTT.

This chain joins TRBV7-2 and TRBJ2-2, with TRBD1 identical over 7 bases. V dropped 1 base and J dropped 1; count of bases not matched to a gene: 3. The germline V gene has CDR1 SGHTA and CDR2 FQGNSA. The CDR3 has 16 residues. The CDR3 sequence: CASSLGRQGNTGELFF. Written as DNA, the CDR3 is TGTGCCAGCAGCTTAGGTAGACAGGGGAACACCGGGGAGCTGTTTTTT.

The chain carries TRBV7-2 and TRBJ2-3; the D gene is possibly TRBD1 (6 bases). Trimming stripped 2 bases from V and 0 bases from J, with 6 bases between. In germline, CDR1 is SGHTA, CDR2 FQGNSA. This CDR3 contains 14 residues. As DNA, the CDR3 is TGTGCCAGCAGCTTAAGGGGGAGCACAGATACGCAGTATTTT. This gives the protein CASSLRGSTDTQYF.

V and J are TRBV29-1 and TRBJ1-1; D remains ambiguous. The V gene lost 5 bases and the J gene lost 0 bases, with 10 bases spanning the gap. Germline V lookup: CDR1 SQVTM, CDR2 ANQGSEA. The CDR3 is made up of 13 amino acids. The CDR3 bases are TGCAGCGTTTCGGCAGCCTTGAACACTGAAGCTTTCTTT. This encodes CSVSAALNTEAFF. Complete variable domain (other parts from reference TRBV29-1 and TRBJ1-1): SAVISQKPSRDICQRGTSLTIQCQVDSQVTMMFWYRQQPGQSLTLIATANQGSEATYESGFVIDKFPISRPNLTFSTLTVSNMSPEDSSIYLCSVSAALNTEAFFGQGTRLTVV.

J is TRBJ2-2 and V is TRBV7-2; TRBD2 matches at 7 bases. After removal of 1 base from V and 6 bases from J, the junction contained 5 bases not matched to a gene. Germline lookup yields CDR1 SGHTA and CDR2 FQGNSA. CDR3 length: 15 residues. In DNA form, the CDR3 reads TGTGCCAGCAGCTTAGTTCAGGGAGGGTCCGGGGAGCTGTTTTTT. It yields the protein CASSLVQGGSGELFF.

The CDR3 sequence: CASSGQGSMANEKLFF. For the CDR3, the DNA is TGCGCCAGCAGCGGCCAGGGGTCGATGGCTAATGAAAAACTGTTTTTT. This chain connects TRBV5-1 to TRBJ1-4; tentatively, D is TRBD1 (6 bases). The CDR3 consists of 16 residues. Germline V gene sequence: CDR1 SGHRS, CDR2 YFSETQ. Trimming took off 4 bases at V and 3 bases at J, with 16 bases between the two ends.